The clone carrying this TCR beta chain was counted a single time. Antigen unknown. This entry comes from a study of shared clonotypes between healthy human individuals. Findings and caveats of the study: Relative to their counterparts shared across all four donors, non-shared clonotypes exhibited diminished generation probabilities.

The CDR3 runs to 13 residues. Trimming cost V 4 bases and J 11 bases, with 20 bases left between them. CDR1 SQVTM and CDR2 ANQGSEA come from the germline V gene. The assay was immunoSEQ multiplex PCR, and TCRdb's table has in-frame clones only and misses some. Of about a million clones detected, around 74% appear once; the ten largest clones hold about 1.5%. This rearrangement joins TRBV29-1 to TRBJ1-1; maybe TRBD1 (6 bases). Sequencing was done on a sample of memory CD4+ T cells sorted from blood. Subset reported: CD45RA-negative fraction. The sequence was obtained from a man aged 18 to 30 in good health. The CDR3 DNA reads TGCAGCGTTGTTCCAGGGGACCCGCTAGTGGCTTTCTTT. It is translated as CSVVPGDPLVAFF.